One and the same sample provided the 32 T cell receptor beta chains below, sequenced in a study of shared clonotypes between healthy human individuals. CD45RO-negative, CCR7-positively selected cells formed the naive CD8 fraction, excluding terminally differentiated effector memory CD45RA+ cells. Clones were sequenced by immunoSEQ multiplex PCR, and TCRdb holds only the in-frame ones, with some missing. There are millions of clones in the sample; approximately 94% occur only once, and more than 1.5% lies in the top ten. Sequencing was carried out using naive CD8+ T cells from PBMCs. The origin of the receptors is a man aged 18 to 29 in good health. Some clones in this sample may be carry-over from other donors' samples.

V is TRBV19 and J is TRBJ2-2, with 8 bases identical to TRBD2. There are 16 residues in the CDR3. Trimming at V came to 5 bases and at J to 4 bases, leaving 9 bases not matched to a gene. The germline CDR1 and CDR2 sequences are LNHDA and SQIVND (reference sequence). CDR3 sequence: CASSPLTGGSTGELFF. Here the CDR3 DNA reads TGTGCCAGTAGTCCCCTGACGGGAGGGAGCACCGGGGAGCTGTTTTTT.

This chain links TRBV7-6 with TRBJ2-7; D is tentatively TRBD1 or TRBD2 (6 bases each). CDR1 SGHVS and CDR2 FNYEAQ come from the germline V gene. The CDR3 covers 16 residues. Trimming removed 1 base at V and 1 base at J, with 14 bases between. The DNA of the CDR3 is TGTGCCAGCAGCTTAGGAATGGGGGGCGGGTCCTACGAGCAGTACTTC. Protein: CASSLGMGGGSYEQYF.

The chain joins TRBV10-3 to TRBJ2-7; possibly TRBD2 for D (6 bases). V lost 2 bases and J lost 1, with 24 bases in between. Per germline, CDR1 ENHRY and CDR2 SYGVKD. The CDR3 has 19 residues. CDR3 nucleotide sequence: TGTGCCATCAGTGAGCTCTCGGAGGGAGGTCCCACTTTATCCTACGAGCAGTACTTC. This sequence encodes CAISELSEGGPTLSYEQYF.

The chain is built from TRBV11-2 and TRBJ2-7; the D call may be TRBD1 or TRBD2 (6 bases each). From germline, CDR1 is SGHAT and CDR2 FQNNGV. The germline V and J ends were trimmed by 0 bases and 3 bases, with 15 bases remaining between them. This CDR3 spans 16 amino acids. This chain's CDR3 is CASSLDLGGSFYEQYF. The CDR3 DNA follows: TGTGCCAGCAGCTTAGATCTAGGGGGGAGTTTCTACGAGCAGTACTTC.

V and J are TRBV7-9 and TRBJ2-7; 7 positions agree with TRBD1. The CDR3 length is 15 residues. Germline values: CDR1 SEHNR, CDR2 FQNEAQ (reference sequence). V shed 5 bases and J 1 base; nucleotides not matched to a gene: 8. Written as DNA, the CDR3 is TGTGCCAGCAGCCCAAAGACAGGGAAATCCTACGAGCAGTACTTC. As protein: CASSPKTGKSYEQYF.

CDR3 loop: CASSAPALATNEKLFF. CDR3 coding DNA: TGTGCCAGCAGCGCCCCGGCACTTGCAACTAATGAAAAACTGTTTTTT. The V and J genes are TRBV9 and TRBJ1-4; D is undetermined. With 3 bases removed from V and 0 bases from J, the gap between germline ends came to 12 bases. CDR1 and CDR2 from the germline V gene are SGDLS and YYNGEE. The CDR3 is made up of 16 amino acids.

The chain combines TRBV6-5 with TRBJ2-1; possible D gene TRBD1, 6 bases. Germline CDR1 reads MNHEY; CDR2 reads SVGAGI. The CDR3 is made up of 13 amino acids. Trimming stripped 1 base from V and 6 bases from J, with 7 bases between. The CDR3 coding sequence is TGTGCCAGCAGTTACTTCAGGGGCAATGAGCAGTTCTTC. It yields the protein CASSYFRGNEQFF.

The chain recombines TRBV5-1 with TRBJ2-7; 7 nucleotides line up with TRBD1. After removal of 4 bases from V and 2 bases from J, the junction contained 21 bases not matched to a gene. The CDR3 spans 19 residues. CDR1 and CDR2 from the germline V gene are SGHRS and YFSETQ. The CDR3: CASSVTGALERSVTYEQYF. The DNA for the CDR3 is TGCGCCAGCAGCGTCACAGGGGCCCTCGAGAGGAGCGTAACCTACGAGCAGTACTTC. Complete variable domain (other parts from reference TRBV5-1 and TRBJ2-7): KAGVTQTPRYLIKTRGQQVTLSCSPISGHRSVSWYQQTPGQGLQFLFEYFSETQRNKGNFPGRFSGRQFSNSRSEMNVSTLELGDSALYLCASSVTGALERSVTYEQYFGPGTRLTVT.

CDR3 region: CASSLAPRQGALDEQYF. The CDR3 DNA sequence: TGCGCCAGCAGCTTGGCTCCCAGACAGGGGGCTCTTGACGAGCAGTACTTC. The chain employs TRBV5-1 and TRBJ2-7; 10 nucleotides agree with TRBD1. CDR1 is SGHRS and CDR2 is YFSETQ in the germline V gene. There are 17 residues in the CDR3. The V and J ends lost 0 bases and 5 bases, in that order; junction bases with no gene match: 11.

The chain is built from TRBV5-6 and TRBJ1-4; D is uncertain. The CDR3 length is 16 residues. The germline V and J ends were trimmed by 4 bases and 0 bases, with 13 bases remaining between them. The V gene's germline CDR1 is SGHDT and CDR2 YYEEEE. The CDR3 DNA follows: TGTGCCAGCAGCCTTCCCGGAGAGGCAACTAATGAAAAACTGTTTTTT. Residues: CASSLPGEATNEKLFF.

The CDR3 spells CASSQVGGFEQYF. CDR3 nucleotides: TGTGCCAGCAGCCAAGTTGGGGGATTCGAGCAGTACTTC. The rearrangement uses TRBV14 and TRBJ2-7; D assignment may be TRBD1 or TRBD2 (5 bases each). The CDR3 extends over 13 amino acids. Trimming removed 1 base at V and 6 bases at J, with 10 bases between. Germline CDR1 reads SGHDN; CDR2 reads FVKESK. Together with reference TRBV14 and TRBJ2-7, the CDR3 gives the full variable domain: EAGVTQFPSHSVIEKGQTVTLRCDPISGHDNLYWYRRVMGKEIKFLLHFVKESKQDESGMPNNRFLAERTGGTYSTLKVQPAELEDSGVYFCASSQVGGFEQYFGPGTRLTVT.

CDR3 sequence: CASSSRDSSNEKLFF. The CDR3 coding sequence is TGTGCCAGCAGTTCCCGGGACAGCTCTAATGAAAAACTGTTTTTT. V gene TRBV7-6 combines with J gene TRBJ1-4, with 7 bases matching TRBD1. From germline, CDR1 is SGHVS and CDR2 FNYEAQ. CDR3 length: 15 amino acids. V shed 6 bases and J 3 bases; nucleotides not matched to a gene: 7.

The CDR3 sequence: CASSLGRGQPQHF. DNA for the CDR3: TGTGCCAGCAGCTTAGGCAGGGGTCAGCCCCAGCATTTT. The V call is TRBV7-9, the J call TRBJ1-5, with D maybe TRBD1 (6 bases). The CDR3 sequence is 13 residues long. Trimming removed 1 base at V and 6 bases at J, with 7 bases between. Germline-derived CDR1 and CDR2 are SEHNR and FQNEAQ (reference sequence).

The CDR3 loop reads CASSKRDFQAFF. The CDR3 DNA is TGTGCCAGCAGCAAAAGGGACTTTCAAGCTTTCTTT. J is TRBJ1-1 and V is TRBV7-8; D perhaps matches TRBD1 (5 bases). V lost 5 bases and J lost 9, with 13 bases in between. CDR3 length equals 12 residues. Germline V lookup: CDR1 SGHVS, CDR2 FQNEAQ.

The chain carries TRBV6-5 and TRBJ2-7; 10 positions agree with TRBD1. Germline CDR1 and CDR2: MNHEY and SVGAGI. The CDR3 runs 14 residues. The trim removed 7 bases at V and 6 bases at J, leaving 9 bases unmatched. CDR3 amino acids: CASKNGTGVREQYF. The CDR3 DNA sequence: TGTGCCAGCAAAAACGGGACAGGGGTACGCGAGCAGTACTTC.

This chain connects TRBV6-6 to TRBJ2-1, with D perhaps matching TRBD1 or TRBD2 (5 bases each). Germline assignment: CDR1 MNHNY and CDR2 SVGAGI (reference sequence). The CDR3 loop spans 13 amino acids. Trimming removed 7 bases from V and 5 bases from J, with 12 bases in between. CDR3 residues: CASKEWGNNEQFF. CDR3 DNA: TGTGCCAGCAAGGAGTGGGGGAACAATGAGCAGTTCTTC.

This clone was seen just once. A read error may produce the germline difference seen at one junction end. The V and J genes are TRBV5-5 and TRBJ2-7, with 7 bases identical to TRBD1. The CDR3 sequence is 15 residues long. Germline CDR1 reads SGHKS; CDR2 reads YYEKEE (reference sequence). The CDR3 is CASTLEVGGTYEQYF. Here the CDR3 DNA reads TGTGCCAGCACCTTGGAGGTAGGGGGCACCTACGAGCAGTACTTC.

The J gene is TRBJ1-6, the V gene TRBV5-6; no reliable D call. CDR1 SGHDT and CDR2 YYEEEE come from the germline V gene. The CDR3 covers 15 residues. The germline V and J ends were trimmed by 1 base and 3 bases, with 8 bases remaining between them. For the CDR3, the DNA is TGTGCCAGCAGCTTGACCCCGGGCTATAATTCACCCCTCCACTTT. Residues: CASSLTPGYNSPLHF.

The V call is TRBV28, the J call TRBJ2-7, with D uncertain. The CDR3 loop spans 11 amino acids. V was clipped by 9 bases and J by 4 bases, with 10 bases between them. Germline lookup yields CDR1 MDHEN and CDR2 SYDVKM. CDR3: CASKTGYEQYF. DNA of the CDR3: TGTGCCAGTAAGACTGGATACGAGCAGTACTTC.

This clone was picked up one time. This rearrangement joins TRBV29-1 to TRBJ2-3; 8 bases line up with TRBD1. CDR1 and CDR2 from the germline V gene are SQVTM and ANQGSEA. The V and J ends lost 1 base and 5 bases, in that order; junction bases with no gene match: 8. The CDR3 runs 15 residues. The CDR3 sequence: CSVEGGQELEDTQYF. The CDR3 DNA follows: TGCAGCGTTGAAGGGGGACAGGAACTCGAAGATACGCAGTATTTT.

The chain employs TRBV9 and TRBJ2-6; TRBD1 is a possible D gene (6 bases). CDR1 is SGDLS, CDR2 YYNGEE, per germline. CDR3 length: 18 amino acids. The V end was cut by 7 bases, the J end by 0 bases, with 20 bases between. CDR3 protein: CASATGGRPSSGANVLTF. Here the CDR3 DNA reads TGTGCCAGCGCAACTGGGGGCAGGCCAAGCTCTGGGGCCAACGTCCTGACTTTC.

The genes are TRBV6-5 and TRBJ2-3, with D possibly matching TRBD2 (5 bases). The CDR3 has 13 residues. In germline, CDR1 is MNHEY, CDR2 SVGAGI. The V end lost 7 bases, the J end lost 11 bases, and 19 bases lay between the germline ends. In DNA, the CDR3 is TGTGCCAGCACTTCCTCGGGGATGGGCGGGCAGTATTTT. This sequence encodes CASTSSGMGGQYF.

In the case of this clone: Other DNA sequences from this sample encode an identical CDR3 as well. The J gene is TRBJ2-7, the V gene TRBV30; 8 positions match TRBD2. From germline, CDR1 is GTSNPN and CDR2 SVGIG (reference sequence). Trimming removed 5 bases from V and 3 bases from J; junction bases left unmatched: 0. CDR3 length: 11 amino acids. The CDR3 here is CAWGTSYEQYF. CDR3 DNA: TGTGCCTGGGGGACTAGCTACGAGCAGTACTTC.

A note on this clone: Other DNA sequences in this specimen translate into the identical CDR3. The rearrangement links TRBV27 to TRBJ1-5, with 9 bases matching TRBD1. Germline lookup yields CDR1 MNHEY and CDR2 SMNVEV (reference sequence). The CDR3 is made up of 14 amino acids. V lost 4 bases and J lost 7; bases outside the gene matches: 5. The CDR3 DNA is TGTGCCAGCAGTTCGGGGACAGGGCGGCAGCCCCAGCATTTT. Translation gives CASSSGTGRQPQHF.

The chain joins TRBV27 to TRBJ2-5, with D perhaps being TRBD1 or TRBD2 (5 bases each). V lost 2 bases, J lost 0 bases, and 10 bases lay in between. Germline V gene data show CDR1 as MNHEY and CDR2 as SMNVEV (reference sequence). This CDR3 region has 15 residues. The CDR3 nucleotides are TGTGCCAGCAGTTTACTGGGGGAGCACCAAGAGACCCAGTACTTC. Translation gives CASSLLGEHQETQYF.

V and J are TRBV27 and TRBJ2-1; D may be TRBD2 (5 bases). CDR1 MNHEY and CDR2 SMNVEV come from the germline V gene (reference sequence). The length of the CDR3 is 14 residues. V dropped 4 bases and J dropped 2 bases, with 9 bases sitting between them. The CDR3 sequence: CASSWTPAYNEQFF. DNA for the CDR3: TGTGCCAGCAGTTGGACTCCCGCCTACAATGAGCAGTTCTTC.

CDR3 bases: TGCGCCAGCAGCCAGCAAATGGGGGAGCTGTTTTTT. This codes for CASSQQMGELFF. The rearrangement joins TRBV4-1 to TRBJ2-2; no reliable D call. V was clipped by 3 bases and J by 8 bases, with 7 bases between them. Germline V gene data show CDR1 as MGHRA and CDR2 as YSYEKL. CDR3 length equals 12 residues.

The rearrangement links TRBV28 to TRBJ1-5; weak D call: TRBD1 (6 bases). The CDR3 covers 18 residues. Germline lookup yields CDR1 MDHEN and CDR2 SYDVKM. V was pared by 3 bases and J by 1 base, with 19 bases between. CDR3 nucleotide sequence: TGTGCCAGCAGTTTGCCCCTTGGGGGGGGCCCGAGCAATCAGCCCCAGCATTTT. Translated, it gives CASSLPLGGGPSNQPQHF.

V is TRBV9 and J is TRBJ2-1, with 10 bases aligning to TRBD2. Germline loops: CDR1 SGDLS, CDR2 YYNGEE. The V gene end was trimmed by 2 bases and the J gene end by 5 bases; junction bases not matched to a gene: 4. The CDR3 consists of 15 residues. The CDR3 sequence is CASSVSGRYDNEQFF. CDR3 coding DNA: TGTGCCAGCAGCGTTAGCGGGAGGTACGACAATGAGCAGTTCTTC.

The V gene is TRBV7-6, the J gene TRBJ2-5, with TRBD2 matching over 10 bases. The trim removed 0 bases at V and 2 bases at J, leaving 6 bases unmatched. Germline V CDR1 and CDR2: SGHVS, FNYEAQ. This CDR3 comprises 17 residues. CDR3 nucleotides: TGTGCCAGCAGCTTAGCCCGAAGGACTAGCGGACAAGAGACCCAGTACTTC. Its protein is CASSLARRTSGQETQYF.

CDR3 coding DNA: TGTGCCAGCAGAGAGGGACGGACTAACTATGGCTACACCTTC. Translation: CASREGRTNYGYTF. The V and J genes are TRBV6-6 and TRBJ1-2; tentatively, D is TRBD1 (5 bases). V lost 6 bases and J lost 0, with 11 bases in between. There are 14 residues in the CDR3. Germline V gene lookup returns CDR1 MNHNY and CDR2 SVGAGI (reference sequence).

The rearrangement uses TRBV6-4 and TRBJ2-1, with a tentative D call TRBD2 (5 bases). CDR1 MRHNA and CDR2 SNTAGT come from the germline V gene. The CDR3 sequence is 17 residues long. Trimming stripped 6 bases from V and 0 bases from J, with 18 bases between. CDR3 nucleotide sequence: TGTGCCAGCAGCCCCCGGGTAGCGACATCCTCCTACAATGAGCAGTTCTTC. Translation: CASSPRVATSSYNEQFF.